The clone carrying this T cell receptor beta chain has more than one count but fewer than ten. What it binds is unknown. MiXCR was run by TCRdb on the reads, yielding one entry per CDR3 protein. Among about 920,000 distinct CDR3 sequences listed, 31% were seen once. The data are from a study of T cell repertoires in cytomegalovirus infection. Study summary: Based on public TCR beta signatures, there were indications of CMV infection and of a matching HLA type.

The germline V gene encodes CDR1 SEHNR and CDR2 FQNEAQ (reference sequence). This CDR3 comprises 16 residues. V was pared by 1 base and J by 4 bases, with 16 bases between. The chain has TRBV7-9 and TRBJ1-2; D gene ambiguous. The sequences come from cultured CD8+ T cells from PBMCs, collected from culture after CMV antigen stimulation. This TCR was recovered from a human donor in good health (CMV status not recorded). Some clones in this sample may be carry-over from other donors' samples. CDR3 region: CASSLDLVITPYGYTF. CDR3 DNA sequence: TGTGCCAGCAGCTTAGACCTGGTCATCACCCCCTATGGCTACACCTTC.